What follows are 3 T cell receptor beta chains derived from one specimen sequenced in a study of blood T cells in healthy people across ages (dated by TCRdb to between 2014 and 2017). The method was 5' RACE. TCRdb shows the sequencer as Illumina HiSeq 2500. A second PCR of roughly 6 to 11 cycles was run with a J-beta primer mix and a sample-barcoded 5' primer. Clones were called with MiXCR by TCRdb after fastp trimmed the public reads at Q25, and only in-frame beta chains were retained. Identical CDR3 proteins give one entry, which carries the most common genes and DNA. The sample records 660,000 or so distinct CDR3 sequences, roughly three fifths of which are singletons. The ten largest clonotypes hold 30% to 40% of the sample. Sequences were obtained from blood. The origin of the receptors is a man between 60 and 75 years old in good health.

The gene calls are TRBV6-1 and TRBJ2-1; TRBD2 agrees at 12 bases. The CDR3 sequence is 17 residues long. Per germline, CDR1 MNHNS and CDR2 SASEGT. J gave up 1 base and V 6 bases, and 7 bases lay outside the gene matches. This CDR3 is CASSPLAGGQSYNEQFF. CDR3 bases: TGTGCCAGCAGCCCACTAGCGGGGGGCCAATCCTACAATGAGCAGTTCTTC.

This clonotype was found a few times. The chain combines TRBV28 with TRBJ2-5; 8 bases map to TRBD1. The length of the CDR3 is 17 residues. Losses at the gene ends were 4 bases for V and 5 bases for J; bases not matched to a gene: 15. In germline, CDR1 is MDHEN, CDR2 SYDVKM. Here the CDR3 DNA reads TGTGCCAGCAGTTCCCCTCTCTCGACAGGGGATGTGGAGACCCAGTACTTC. This gives the protein CASSSPLSTGDVETQYF.

Only a few counts were recorded for this clonotype. The V call is TRBV29-1, the J call TRBJ2-5; perhaps TRBD2 as D (5 bases). The germline gives CDR1 SQVTM, CDR2 ANQGSEA. V was trimmed by 7 bases and J by 2 bases, leaving 8 bases between them. The CDR3 covers 11 residues. The CDR3 DNA sequence: TGCAGCGGAGGGCGACAAGAGACCCAGTACTTC. It yields the protein CSGGRQETQYF.